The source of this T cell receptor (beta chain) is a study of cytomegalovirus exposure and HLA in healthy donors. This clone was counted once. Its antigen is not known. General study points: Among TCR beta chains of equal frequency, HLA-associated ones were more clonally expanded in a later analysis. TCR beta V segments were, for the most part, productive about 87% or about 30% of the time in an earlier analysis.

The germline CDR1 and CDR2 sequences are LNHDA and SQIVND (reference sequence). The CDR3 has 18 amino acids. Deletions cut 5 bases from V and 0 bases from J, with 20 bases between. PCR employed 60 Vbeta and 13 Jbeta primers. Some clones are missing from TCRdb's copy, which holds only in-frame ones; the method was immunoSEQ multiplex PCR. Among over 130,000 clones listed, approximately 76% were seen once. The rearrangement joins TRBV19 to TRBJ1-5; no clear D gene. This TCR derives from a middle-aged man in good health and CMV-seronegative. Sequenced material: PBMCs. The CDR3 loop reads CASSRREDIVYSNQPQHF. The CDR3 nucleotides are TGTGCCAGTAGTCGACGAGAGGATATCGTATATAGCAATCAGCCCCAGCATTTT.